The 21 T cell receptor beta chains below all came from one sample that was sequenced in a study of blood T cell repertoires in COVID-19 (dated by TCRdb to the early 2020s). Library preparation used the immunoSEQ multiplex PCR assay. Here the immuneACCESS table is served through TCRdb, limited to in-frame sequences with V and J called. Missing clones are a known gap in these copies; in checked studies unresolved V genes cover under half, and the rest lacks a known reason. For this sample there are around 300,000 clones; roughly 89% appear just once. Of the sample, roughly 0.96% is held by the ten largest clones. Sequenced input: peripheral blood. These receptors originate from a woman aged 40 to 50 who had recovered from COVID-19.

This rearrangement joins TRBV28 to TRBJ1-5, with D maybe TRBD1 (6 bases). Germline CDR1 and CDR2: MDHEN and SYDVKM. Trimming shortened V by 5 bases and J by 3 bases, and 17 bases separated the two germline ends. This CDR3 has 16 amino acids. Written as DNA, the CDR3 is TGTGCCAGCAGTCTCCCACTTGGGGGCCCCAATCAGCCCCAGCATTTT. Translating gives CASSLPLGGPNQPQHF.

This clone was found once. The chain uses TRBV2 and TRBJ2-7; 7 positions match TRBD1. CDR1 SNHLY and CDR2 FYNNEI come from the germline V gene. The CDR3 runs 12 residues. V lost 10 bases, J lost 5 bases, and 8 bases stayed unmatched. The CDR3 sequence is CATDDTGDEQYF. DNA for the CDR3: TGTGCCACAGATGATACAGGGGACGAGCAGTACTTC.

CDR3 in amino acids: CASSSFIGLAGEGDEQYF. As DNA, the CDR3 is TGTGCCAGCAGCTCCTTTATTGGACTAGCGGGAGAAGGCGACGAGCAGTACTTC. The genes are TRBV3-1 (or the pseudogene TRBV3-2) and TRBJ2-7; 13 bases line up with TRBD2. Germline V gene lookup returns CDR1 LGHDT and CDR2 YNNKEL (reference sequence). CDR3 size: 18 residues. V dropped 5 bases and J dropped 5; count of bases not matched to a gene: 15.

The gene calls are TRBV7-3 and TRBJ2-3; a possible D gene is TRBD2 (6 bases). Germline CDR1 SGHTA, CDR2 FQGTGA. The CDR3 is made up of 15 amino acids. The germline V and J ends were trimmed by 2 bases and 1 base, with 10 bases remaining between them. CDR3 DNA sequence: TGTGCCAGCAGCTTAGGGACTCAGGGCACAGATACGCAGTATTTT. This translates into CASSLGTQGTDTQYF.

The V gene is TRBV20-1, the J gene TRBJ2-7; 15 bases match TRBD2. Per the germline V gene, CDR1 is DFQATT and CDR2 is SNEGSKA (reference sequence). Trimming cost V 3 bases and J 6 bases; bases outside gene matches: 6. The CDR3 contains 15 residues. The CDR3 DNA follows: TGCAGTGCTAGTGGACTAGCGGGAGGGGGGTTCGAGCAGTACTTC. Its translation: CSASGLAGGGFEQYF.

This chain links TRBV19 with TRBJ2-4; maybe TRBD1 (6 bases). V gave up 5 bases and J gave up 9 bases, with 17 bases separating them. CDR1 and CDR2 from the germline V gene are LNHDA and SQIVND (reference sequence). This CDR3 contains 14 residues. The CDR3 DNA follows: TGTGCCAGTAGTCCCCGGGACACCGAGGGCATTCAGTACTTC. It encodes CASSPRDTEGIQYF.

The genes are TRBV4-1 and TRBJ2-3; 10 nucleotides line up with TRBD2. Trimming took 0 bases from V and 6 from J; bases not matched to a gene: 3. Germline V gene lookup returns CDR1 MGHRA and CDR2 YSYEKL. The CDR3 sequence is 15 residues long. The DNA of the CDR3 is TGCGCCAGCAGCCAAGAGGGACTAGCGTTGGATACGCAGTATTTT. The encoded protein is CASSQEGLALDTQYF.

A note on this clone: The identical CDR3 is also encoded by other nucleotide sequences in the sample. The chain is built from TRBV5-4 and TRBJ2-3, with 12 bases aligning to TRBD2. Germline V CDR1 and CDR2: SGHNT, YYREEE (reference sequence). The CDR3 covers 15 residues. J lost 3 bases, V lost 4 bases, and 3 bases had no gene match. This CDR3 reads CASSAGLAGTDTQYF. The DNA of the CDR3 is TGTGCCAGCAGCGCAGGACTAGCGGGAACAGATACGCAGTATTTT.

The chain uses TRBV28 and TRBJ2-3; the match to TRBD2 covers 8 bases. The J segment lost 1 base and the V segment lost 4 bases, leaving 7 bases of the junction unmatched. The CDR3 extends over 16 amino acids. Germline V lookup: CDR1 MDHEN, CDR2 SYDVKM. The CDR3 DNA sequence: TGTGCCAGCAGTTCTATCGCGACTAGCGGCACAGATACGCAGTATTTT. Its protein product is CASSSIATSGTDTQYF.

This clone was seen just once. The chain uses TRBV30 and TRBJ2-1; TRBD2 matches at 11 bases. J was trimmed by 9 bases and V by 2 bases; bases with no gene match: 9. This CDR3 is 15 amino acids long. The germline V gene encodes CDR1 GTSNPN and CDR2 SVGIG (reference sequence). In DNA form, the CDR3 reads TGTGCCTGGAGTCCCGGGACTAGCGGAAATAGTGAGCAGTTCTTC. This sequence encodes CAWSPGTSGNSEQFF.

This clone was seen once. CDR3 DNA sequence: TGTGCCAGCAGTTTAGAACAGGGGCTAAAGCGAAGCTATGGCTACACCTTC. It is translated as CASSLEQGLKRSYGYTF. The chain carries TRBV28 and TRBJ1-2; 7 nucleotides align to TRBD1. CDR1 and CDR2 from the germline V gene are MDHEN and SYDVKM. Trimming removed 2 bases from V and 4 bases from J; junction bases left unmatched: 13. The CDR3 runs 17 residues.

In its sample, this clone was seen once. The chain uses TRBV5-5 and TRBJ2-1; the D gene is possibly TRBD1 (5 bases). Germline CDR1 and CDR2: SGHKS and YYEKEE (reference sequence). This CDR3 contains 19 residues. V was clipped by 1 base and J by 2 bases, with 22 bases between them. The CDR3 sequence is CASSLRRSLGLDPYNEQFF. For the CDR3, the DNA is TGTGCCAGCAGCTTGAGGAGAAGTCTGGGGCTAGATCCCTACAATGAGCAGTTCTTC.

The chain has TRBV10-2 and TRBJ1-5, with D perhaps matching TRBD1 (6 bases). Germline CDR1 reads WSHSY; CDR2 reads SAAADI. The CDR3 covers 12 residues. The germline V and J ends were trimmed by 6 bases and 7 bases, with 10 bases remaining between them. The CDR3 sequence is CASRQGGQPQHF. The CDR3 nucleotides are TGCGCCAGCAGACAGGGCGGGCAGCCCCAGCATTTT.

The V gene is TRBV19, the J gene TRBJ1-4; 7 bases map to TRBD1. The junction had 4 bases not matched to a gene; V was cut back by 8 bases and J by 7 bases. This CDR3 has 12 residues. Germline assignment: CDR1 LNHDA and CDR2 SQIVND (reference sequence). The CDR3 DNA reads TGTGCCAGTGAGGGACAGTCTGAAAAACTGTTTTTT. Protein: CASEGQSEKLFF.

This chain links TRBV27 with TRBJ1-5; 9 positions agree with TRBD1. The germline CDR1 and CDR2 sequences are MNHEY and SMNVEV (reference sequence). CDR3 size: 16 residues. With 4 bases clipped from V and 4 bases from J, the junction kept 8 bases outside the gene matches. The CDR3 here is CASSSLQDRGNQPQHF. The CDR3 coding sequence is TGTGCCAGCAGTTCCCTCCAGGACAGGGGTAATCAGCCCCAGCATTTT.

The chain is built from TRBV6-6 and TRBJ2-5, with 7 nucleotides matching TRBD2. CDR1 is MNHNY and CDR2 is SVGAGI in the germline V gene (reference sequence). J was trimmed by 4 bases and V by 2 bases; bases with no gene match: 10. The CDR3 contains 16 residues. The DNA for the CDR3 is TGTGCCAGCAGTTACGGGGCGGGAGAGTTCCGAGAGACCCAGTACTTC. Protein sequence: CASSYGAGEFRETQYF.

This chain connects TRBV19 to TRBJ1-5, with D unclear. The germline gives CDR1 LNHDA, CDR2 SQIVND (reference sequence). V dropped 11 bases and J dropped 6 bases, with 14 bases sitting between them. The CDR3 contains 12 residues. The CDR3 DNA is TGTGCCGTGGGGAGGGTCGGTCAGCCCCAGCATTTT. It codes for CAVGRVGQPQHF.

The J gene is TRBJ1-5, the V gene TRBV12-5, with 7 nucleotides matching TRBD1. V trimming: 0 bases; J trimming: 4 bases; junction bases outside the gene matches: 9. The length of the CDR3 is 17 residues. Germline assignment: CDR1 LGHNT and CDR2 FRNRAP. CDR3 sequence reads: CASGLVLGGGNNQPQHF. The CDR3 bases are TGTGCTAGTGGTTTGGTACTAGGGGGCGGGAATAATCAGCCCCAGCATTTT.

The genes are TRBV19 and TRBJ1-4; the D is unclear. Trimming took off 5 bases at V and 5 bases at J, with 15 bases between the two ends. The CDR3 length is 15 residues. Germline CDR1 reads LNHDA; CDR2 reads SQIVND (reference sequence). CDR3 protein: CASSSGNGLNEKLFF. In nucleotides, the CDR3 is TGTGCCAGTAGTTCCGGGAATGGGCTCAATGAAAAACTGTTTTTT.

The chain uses TRBV30 and TRBJ2-3; TRBD2 is a possible D gene (7 bases). V was clipped by 2 bases and J by 6 bases, with 15 bases between them. This CDR3 region has 14 residues. CDR1 and CDR2 from the germline V gene are GTSNPN and SVGIG (reference sequence). This chain's CDR3 is CAWSPLGGPDTQYF. The CDR3 DNA is TGTGCCTGGAGTCCTCTCGGGGGGCCCGATACGCAGTATTTT.

This clone occurred a few times. This rearrangement joins TRBV10-1 to TRBJ2-3; no clear D. Germline values: CDR1 WNHNN, CDR2 SYGVQD (reference sequence). The CDR3 runs 13 residues. Between the trimmed V and J ends, which lost 2 bases and 5 bases, there was a span of 8 bases. The CDR3, as DNA: TGCGCCAGCAGTGAGGTATCGGGAGATACGCAGTATTTT. Protein product: CASSEVSGDTQYF.